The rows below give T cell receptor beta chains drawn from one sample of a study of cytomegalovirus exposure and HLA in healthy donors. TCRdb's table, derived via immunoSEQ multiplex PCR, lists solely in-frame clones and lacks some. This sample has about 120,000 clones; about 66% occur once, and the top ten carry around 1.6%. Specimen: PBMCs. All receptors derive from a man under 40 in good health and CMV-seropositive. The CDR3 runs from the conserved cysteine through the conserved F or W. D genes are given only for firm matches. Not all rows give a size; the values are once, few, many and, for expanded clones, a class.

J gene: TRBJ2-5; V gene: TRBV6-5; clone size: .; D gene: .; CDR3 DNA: TGTGCCAGCAGTTCTGATGAGGGGACCCAGTACTTC; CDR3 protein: CASSSDEGTQYF
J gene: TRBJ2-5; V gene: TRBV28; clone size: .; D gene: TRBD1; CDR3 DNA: TGTGCCAGCAGTTCCGGGACAGCCAAAGAGACCCAGTACTTC; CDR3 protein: CASSSGTAKETQYF
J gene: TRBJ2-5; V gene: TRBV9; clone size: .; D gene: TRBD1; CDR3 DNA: TGTGCCAGCAGCACAGGGACAGGGGGCGGGGAGACCCAGTACTTC; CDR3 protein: CASSTGTGGGETQYF
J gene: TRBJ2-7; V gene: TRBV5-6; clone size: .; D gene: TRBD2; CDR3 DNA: TGTGCCAGCAGCTTGGCCCGGGGGGGGCCCACCCACTACGAGCAGTACTTC; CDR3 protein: CASSLARGGPTHYEQYF
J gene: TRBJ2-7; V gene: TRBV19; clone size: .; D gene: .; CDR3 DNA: TGTGCCAGTAGTATAGAATGGGGAGCAGGGAGGACCTTC; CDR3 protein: CASSIEWGAGRTF
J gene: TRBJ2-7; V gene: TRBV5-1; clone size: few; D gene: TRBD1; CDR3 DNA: TGCGCCAGCAGCTGGGCCGGGACAGGGCTATACGAGCAGTACTTC; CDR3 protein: CASSWAGTGLYEQYF
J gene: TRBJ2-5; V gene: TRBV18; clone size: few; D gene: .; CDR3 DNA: TGTGCCAGCTCAACACGGGGGACAGTGCAGACCCAGTACTTC; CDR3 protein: CASSTRGTVQTQYF
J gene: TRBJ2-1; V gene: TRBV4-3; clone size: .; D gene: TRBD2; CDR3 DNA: TGCGCCAGCAGCCAAGCCGGACTAGCGGGAGCTAGAAATGAGCAGTTCTTC; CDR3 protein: CASSQAGLAGARNEQFF
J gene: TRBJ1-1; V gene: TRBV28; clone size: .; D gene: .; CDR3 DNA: TGTGCCAGCAGTCTACCATCTACTGAAGCTTTCTTT; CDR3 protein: CASSLPSTEAFF
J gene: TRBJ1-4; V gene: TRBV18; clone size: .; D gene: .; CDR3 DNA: TGTGCCAGCTCACCGGGACTACAGGGAACTAATGAAAAACTGTTTTTT; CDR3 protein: CASSPGLQGTNEKLFF
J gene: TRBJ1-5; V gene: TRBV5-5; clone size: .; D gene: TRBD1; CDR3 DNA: TGTGCCAGCAGCTTGATCAGGGGGGATCAGCCCCAGCATTTT; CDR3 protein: CASSLIRGDQPQHF
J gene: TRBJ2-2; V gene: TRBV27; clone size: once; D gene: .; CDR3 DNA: TGTGCCAGCAGTGTGACACCCCATGCTGGCGGGGAGCTGTTTTTT; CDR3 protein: CASSVTPHAGGELFF
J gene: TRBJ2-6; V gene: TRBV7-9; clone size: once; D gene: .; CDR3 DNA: TGTGCCAGCAGCCCCAAGGGGGGGCTCTCTGGGGCCAACGTCCTGACTTTC; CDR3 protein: CASSPKGGLSGANVLTF
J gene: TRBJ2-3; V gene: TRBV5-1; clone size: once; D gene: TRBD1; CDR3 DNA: TGCGCCAGCAGCCACCAGGGACAGCAAACAGATACGCAGTATTTT; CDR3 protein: CASSHQGQQTDTQYF
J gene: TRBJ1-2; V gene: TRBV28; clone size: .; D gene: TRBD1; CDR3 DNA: TGTGCCAGCAGTCGACAGGGGGCGCGGGGCTATGGCTACACCTTC; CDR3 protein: CASSRQGARGYGYTF
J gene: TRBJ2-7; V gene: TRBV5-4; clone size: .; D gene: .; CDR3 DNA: TGTGCCAGCAGCTTGGGGGGAGGAACCTACGAGCAGTACTTC; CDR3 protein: CASSLGGGTYEQYF
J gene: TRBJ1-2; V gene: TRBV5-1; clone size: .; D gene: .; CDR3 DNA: TGCGCCAGCAGCCCCCCGGGGGGGGATTATAATGGCTACACCTTC; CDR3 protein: CASSPPGGDYNGYTF
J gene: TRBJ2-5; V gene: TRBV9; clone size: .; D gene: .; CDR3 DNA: TGTGCCAGCAGCTACACGACGGACCTCACAGGGGAGACCCAGTACTTC; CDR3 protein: CASSYTTDLTGETQYF
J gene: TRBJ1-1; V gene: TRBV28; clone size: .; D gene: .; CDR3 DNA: TGTGCCAGCAGTCACCTCGGGAGCACTGAAGCTTTCTTT; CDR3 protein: CASSHLGSTEAFF
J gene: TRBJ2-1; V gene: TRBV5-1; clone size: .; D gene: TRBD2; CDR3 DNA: TGCGCCAGCAGCTTGTTCCCGGGGACTAGCGGGGGGGGCTACAATGAGCAGTTCTTC; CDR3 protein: CASSLFPGTSGGGYNEQFF
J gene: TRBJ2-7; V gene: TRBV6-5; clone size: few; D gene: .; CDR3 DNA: TGTGCCAGCAGGTCACCGGGATCGAGGCTCGAGCAGTACTTC; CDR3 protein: CASRSPGSRLEQYF
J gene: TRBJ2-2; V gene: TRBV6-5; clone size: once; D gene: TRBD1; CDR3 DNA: TGTGCCAGCAGATGGACAGGTTCCGGGGAGCTGTTTTTT; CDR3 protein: CASRWTGSGELFF